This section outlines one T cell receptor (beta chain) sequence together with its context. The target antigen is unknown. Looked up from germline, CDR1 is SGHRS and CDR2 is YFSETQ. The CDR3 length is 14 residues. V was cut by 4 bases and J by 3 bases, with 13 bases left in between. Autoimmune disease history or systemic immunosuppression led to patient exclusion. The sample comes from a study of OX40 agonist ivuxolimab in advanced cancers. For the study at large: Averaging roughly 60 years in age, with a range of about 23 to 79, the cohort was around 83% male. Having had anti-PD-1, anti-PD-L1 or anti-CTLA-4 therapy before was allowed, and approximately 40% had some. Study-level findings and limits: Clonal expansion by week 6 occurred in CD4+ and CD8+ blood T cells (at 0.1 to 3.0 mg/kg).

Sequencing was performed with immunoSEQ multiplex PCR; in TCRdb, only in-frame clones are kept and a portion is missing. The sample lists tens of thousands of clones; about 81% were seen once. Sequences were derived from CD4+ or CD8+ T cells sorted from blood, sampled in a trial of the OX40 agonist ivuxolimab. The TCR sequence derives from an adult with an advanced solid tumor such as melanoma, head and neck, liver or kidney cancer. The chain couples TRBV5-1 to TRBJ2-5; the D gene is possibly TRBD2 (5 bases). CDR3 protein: CASSPGSGKETQYF. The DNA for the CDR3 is TGCGCCAGCAGCCCGGGCAGCGGAAAAGAGACCCAGTACTTC.